The T cell receptor beta chain under discussion was sequenced for a study of shared clonotypes between healthy human individuals. The naive CD8 fraction comprised CD45RO-negative cells positively selected for CCR7 and excluded terminally differentiated effector memory CD45RA+ cells. Among the donors, all were Caucasian adults who lived in Nashville, Tennessee. This clone showed up just once. What it binds is unknown. Whole-study results and caveats: The study's rarefaction showed incomplete sorted-subset sequencing despite large depth. Sequencing depth was predicted to influence how clonotypes are shared among donors. Sampling involved blood alone; tissue repertoires likely differ.

The ends were cut back, 0 bases at V and 12 bases at J, with 19 bases in the middle. The CDR3 extends over 14 amino acids. Germline V gene sequence: CDR1 SGHNT, CDR2 YYREEE (reference sequence). The table came from immunoSEQ multiplex PCR; TCRdb's copy has only in-frame clones and leaves some out. This sample carries about 1,900,000 clones, about 95% of them seen once, and the ten largest clones take approximately 1.2%. This TCR came from a man younger than 35 in good health. The chain joins TRBV5-4 to TRBJ2-7; perhaps TRBD2 as D (5 bases). Sequencing input: naive CD8+ T cells sorted from blood. The CDR3 reads CASSLVPGEPLPYF. In DNA, the CDR3 is TGTGCCAGCAGCTTGGTCCCCGGGGAGCCTTTACCGTACTTC.